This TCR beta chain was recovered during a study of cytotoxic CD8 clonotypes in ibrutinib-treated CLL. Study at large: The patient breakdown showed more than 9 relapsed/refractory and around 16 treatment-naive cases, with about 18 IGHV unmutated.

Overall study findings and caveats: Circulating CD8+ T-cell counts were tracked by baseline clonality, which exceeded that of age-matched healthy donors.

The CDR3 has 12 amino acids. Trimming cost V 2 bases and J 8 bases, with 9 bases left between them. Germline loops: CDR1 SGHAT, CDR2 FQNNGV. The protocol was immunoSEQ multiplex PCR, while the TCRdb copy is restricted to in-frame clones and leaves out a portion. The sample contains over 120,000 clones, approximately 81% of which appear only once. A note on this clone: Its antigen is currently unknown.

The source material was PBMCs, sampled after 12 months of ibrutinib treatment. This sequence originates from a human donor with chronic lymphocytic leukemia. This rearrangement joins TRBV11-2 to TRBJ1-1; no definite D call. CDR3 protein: CASSLRVGEAFF. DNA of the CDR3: TGTGCCAGCAGCTTACGTGTCGGGGAAGCTTTCTTT. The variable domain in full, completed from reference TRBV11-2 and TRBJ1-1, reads EAGVAQSPRYKIIEKRQSVAFWCNPISGHATLYWYQQILGQGPKLLIQFQNNGVVDDSQLPKDRFSAERLKGVDSTLKIQPAKLEDSAVYLCASSLRVGEAFFGQGTRLTVV.